This T cell receptor beta chain was retrieved from a study of cytomegalovirus exposure and HLA in healthy donors. Worth noting for this clone: Its antigen remains unidentified.

General study findings and limits: Links to common viral pathogens appeared, in a later analysis, for several of the most significant clusters. Productive rates of about 87% or about 30% were seen for most TCR beta V segments in an earlier analysis.

PCR employed 60 Vbeta and 13 Jbeta primers. Per the authors' pipeline: Tens of millions of unique TCR beta chains, approximately 11 million of them shared, were counted by a later analysis. This table comes from immunoSEQ multiplex PCR, and its TCRdb copy is limited to in-frame clones, with some not included. V and J calls and clone size are given by that table; D and trimming were obtained from the DNA. In total, the table holds about 39,000 clones. Germline assignment: CDR1 MNHEY and CDR2 SVGAGI. Losses at the gene ends were 6 bases for V and 2 bases for J; bases not matched to a gene: 5. CDR3 length: 15 amino acids.

V gene TRBV6-5 combines with J gene TRBJ1-4; 8 bases agree with TRBD1. The clonotype was recovered from a woman in her twenties or thirties in good health and CMV-seropositive. Sequencing used PBMCs. CDR3 coding DNA: TGTGCCAGCAGGGACAGGGTTTGGACTAATGAAAAACTGTTTTTT. Its protein is CASRDRVWTNEKLFF.